Given below is one T cell receptor (beta chain) in context. The target antigen is unknown. The iRepertoire nested amplicon-rescue multiplex PCR amplified TCR alpha and beta CDR3s from RNA. Input was roughly 95-400 ng of tissue mRNA or PBMC total RNA. TCRdb analysed the multiplex PCR reads with MiXCR anew, one entry per CDR3 protein. The sample holds under 200,000 distinct CDR3 sequences, about 46% seen once. Germline trimming cut 6 bases from V and 0 bases from J; bases unmatched to any gene: 13. Germline CDR1 reads MNHEY; CDR2 reads SMNVEV (reference sequence). The CDR3 has 18 amino acids. The entry originates in a study of glioma-infiltrating T cells. Study observations and caveats: Very few CDR3 sequences were shared between tissue and blood. Gliomas, especially low-grade, showed above-expected tissue-blood divergence; non-neoplastic patients showed below.

This TCR derives from a human donor with low-grade glioma or glioblastoma, undergoing nonglioma brain surgery, or in good health (not recorded which). Source material: glioma tissue, nonneoplastic brain tissue, or PBMCs (not recorded which). The V and J genes are TRBV27 and TRBJ2-1, with 8 bases that match TRBD1. CDR3 residues: CASSLAPSGTGSYNEQFF. The CDR3, as DNA: TGTGCCAGCAGCCTGGCCCCTTCCGGGACAGGCTCCTACAATGAGCAGTTCTTC.